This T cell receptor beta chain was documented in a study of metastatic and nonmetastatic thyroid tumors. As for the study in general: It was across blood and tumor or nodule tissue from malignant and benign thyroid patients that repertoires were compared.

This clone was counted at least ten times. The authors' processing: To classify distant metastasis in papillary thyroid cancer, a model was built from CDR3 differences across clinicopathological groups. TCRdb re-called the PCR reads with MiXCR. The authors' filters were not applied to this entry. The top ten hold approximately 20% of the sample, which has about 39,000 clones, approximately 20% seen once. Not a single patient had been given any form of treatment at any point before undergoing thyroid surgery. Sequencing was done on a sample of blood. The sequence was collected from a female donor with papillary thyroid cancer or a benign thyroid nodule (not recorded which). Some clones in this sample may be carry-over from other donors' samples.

The CDR3: CASRDHGTSREQFF. CDR3 DNA sequence: TGTGCCAGCAGAGACCACGGAACTAGCCGTGAGCAGTTCTTC. The chain is built from TRBV7-2 and TRBJ2-1, with D perhaps TRBD2 (6 bases). Germline V gene lookup returns CDR1 SGHTA and CDR2 FQGNSA. The CDR3 length is 14 residues. V was shortened by 6 bases and J by 9 bases, with 18 bases between the two germline ends.